This section outlines one T cell receptor (beta chain) sequence together with its context. Its specificity is unknown. TCRdb re-called the reads through MiXCR, storing one row per CDR3 protein. The sample has hundreds of thousands of distinct CDR3 sequences, roughly a third seen once. Germline V CDR1 and CDR2: MNHEY, SVGEGT. The CDR3 is made up of 12 amino acids. Trimming took off 7 bases at V and 5 bases at J, with 12 bases between the two ends. The data belong to a study of T cell repertoires in cytomegalovirus infection. Study-wide background: HLA-B-restricted CMV epitopes that are well studied, plus recently identified HLA-C-restricted ones, were used by the study. A matching HLA type, together with CMV infection, was signaled by public TCR beta signatures.

Broader study findings: Predominance within the ex vivo response was attributable to HLA-C-restricted CMV-specific TCR beta clonotypes. Pooled public TCR beta family frequency picked out CMV carriers with the relevant HLA.

The chain combines TRBV6-2 or TRBV6-3 with TRBJ2-7; D not resolved. This specimen consisted of cultured PBMCs, obtained from culture after CMV antigen stimulation. The sequence was collected from a human donor in good health (CMV status not recorded). Some clones in this sample may be carry-over from other donors' samples. The CDR3 protein is CASKAGRDEQYV. The CDR3 nucleotides read TGTGCCAGCAAAGCCGGACGAGACGAGCAGTACGTC.